This T cell receptor (beta chain) was sequenced during a study of blood T cells in healthy people across ages (dated by TCRdb to the mid-2010s). Regarding the study in general: In model experiments, template switching captured roughly one uniquely barcoded TCR beta cDNA molecule for every two T cells. The study measured age-related changes in TCR beta repertoire diversity using deep sequencing normalized with unique cDNA molecular identifiers. The donors were divided into four age groups: young (average approximately 17 years), middle-aged (roughly 40), aged (around 67) and long-lived (about 79). For two donors (one aged 18 to 29 and one aged 80 or older), the study analyzed two additional independent replicas of 1 million unique cDNA reads from the same blood draw. To avoid experimental bias, donors of different ages were distributed randomly across sequencing lanes. What the research found in general, with its limitations: As age increased, observed TCR beta diversity per million T cells dropped in a roughly linear way, and a significant reduction was already evident by age 40. Because profiling used bulk unsorted PBMCs, naive and antigen-experienced compartments could not be compared conclusively. Donor CMV infection status was unknown, potentially confounding age-related changes in expanded clonotypes. Estimates of total diversity from one million sequenced T cells were regarded as lower bounds and underestimates. The long-lived group showed more naive CD4+ T cells, fewer expanded clones and increased TCR diversity than the aged group, suggesting age selection. The percentage of naive T cells measured by flow cytometry correlated strongly with observed TCR beta diversity.

On this clonotype: Its antigen is currently not known. Base qualities are not provided; no much larger clone lies one nucleotide away.

V loses 5 bases at its end and J loses 7 bases; junction bases beyond the gene matches: 5. Taken from the germline V gene (reference sequence), the CDR1 and CDR2 loops are DFQATT and SNEGSKA. The CDR3 starts with the cysteine, ends with the phenylalanine, and has 13 residues. The CDR3 DNA has 39 bases and is translated from base 1. The roughly 39 donors, aged about 6 to 95 years, were systemically healthy Caucasian individuals from Russia. Each donor gave approximately 10 milliliters of peripheral blood, collected into EDTA-treated Vacutainer tubes. Ficoll-Paque density-gradient centrifugation was used to isolate PBMCs, with at least 6 million per sample. Total RNA was extracted from PBMCs with Trizol reagent, with at least 6 micrograms obtained per sample. For every donor, an aliquot of PBMCs went through flow cytometry to measure the percentages of naive CD45RAhigh/CD27high T cells. Receptors were amplified or captured by 5' RACE. Instrument on record: Illumina HiSeq 2500. A second PCR of roughly 7 to 11 cycles was performed with a sample-barcoded 5' primer and a J-beta primer mix. A unique molecular identifier was introduced onto each TCR beta cDNA molecule by a template-switch 5' adaptor carrying 12 random nucleotides. At least 2.5 million CDR3-containing paired-end reads were obtained from each sample. First-strand cDNA synthesis was performed from all RNA using the Mint cDNA synthesis kit, with priming by a TRBC-specific oligonucleotide. All cDNA was treated with uracil-DNA glycosylase and then went through a first 18-cycle PCR with the universal primers M1SS and BC2_uni_R. Processing in the source paper ran as follows. For normalization, 1 million high-quality reads, each with a distinct molecular identifier, were randomly selected from each sample. Instead of being binned into consensus sequences, reads that shared molecular identifiers were thrown out. CDR3 identification, clonotype clustering and error correction used MiTCR with a Q25 quality threshold and the strictest error-elimination algorithm. Lower-bound total TCR beta diversity was estimated with a nonparametric unseen species model using Euler transformation. Starting from the raw public reads, TCRdb applied fastp trimming at Q25, assembled clones with MiXCR and retained in-frame beta chains. Rows with one shared CDR3 protein collapse into an entry with the most common genes and DNA. These V and J calls originate from TCRdb's pipeline instead of the authors' own analysis. The sample table records some 780,000 distinct CDR3 sequences; just over 55% of these occur just once. The ten largest clones take up roughly 25% of the sample.

The chain is made from TRBV20-1 and TRBJ1-2, and 12 bases in between align with TRBD1. The sequence was obtained from a man aged 40-49 years in good health. The source material was blood. The CDR3 amino acid sequence is: CSAPGQGAGGYTF. The DNA sequence follows: TGCAGTGCTCCGGGACAGGGGGCAGGTGGCTACACCTTC.